These T cell receptor beta chains were read from a single sample in a study of T cells in Graves' hyperthyroidism and ophthalmopathy. Each CDR3 protein gets one entry after TCRdb re-called the multiplex PCR reads with MiXCR. The sample consists of approximately 610,000 distinct CDR3 sequences, 16% of them appearing once. Source material: blood. The receptors derive from a woman aged 18-29 years with Graves' hyperthyroidism. The CDR3 runs from the conserved cysteine through the conserved F or W. Rows give clone size only sometimes, using once, few, many, or a class for an expanded clone.

length | size | J | V | CDR3
15 | many | TRBJ2-1 | TRBV7-9 | CASSAVTGVYNEQFF
14 | few | TRBJ1-3 | TRBV11-2 | CASSHLTTGNTIYF
15 | few | TRBJ2-7 | TRBV7-9 | CASSETGQGRHEQYF
15 | - | TRBJ2-4 | TRBV6-5 | CASSSTMLAKNIQYF
13 | - | TRBJ1-4 | TRBV20-1 | CSAPTGQGEKLFF
13 | many | TRBJ2-5 | TRBV6-1 | CASSRRTEETQYF
16 | many | TRBJ2-3 | TRBV5-1 | CASSLTLAGGPHTQYF
14 | few | TRBJ2-1 | TRBV20-1 | CSTHRLSSYNEQFF
15 | - | TRBJ2-7 | TRBV7-8 | CASSDAAAGSYEQYF
17 | many | TRBJ2-5 | TRBV28 | CASSLWPRKRVQETQYF
17 | - | TRBJ2-5 | TRBV7-9 | CASSLGTSGGALETQYF
14 | few | TRBJ1-1 | TRBV19 | CASISPGINTEAFF
12 | - | TRBJ1-5 | TRBV12-3/TRBV12-4 | CASRRQDQPQHF
17 | - | TRBJ2-4 | TRBV28 | CASSIGQGRLAKNIQYF
13 | many | TRBJ1-1 | TRBV3-1 | CASSQVQGAEAFF
15 | many | TRBJ1-4 | TRBV2 | CASSDFGLGEEKLFF
14 | many | TRBJ1-5 | TRBV24-1 | CATSDLSDNQPQHF
14 | few | TRBJ1-2 | TRBV29-1 | CSAAPGGEGYGYTF
14 | many | TRBJ2-7 | TRBV27 | CASSLLGGSYEQYF
14 | - | TRBJ1-2 | TRBV7-9 | CASSQARGNYGYTF
14 | few | TRBJ1-5 | TRBV30 | CAWSVGTVNQPQHF
15 | many | TRBJ1-5 | TRBV6-2/TRBV6-3 | CASSWGTDSNQPQHF
18 | - | TRBJ2-7 | TRBV5-1 | CASSLAWTSGVPQGEQYF
14 | - | TRBJ1-2 | TRBV7-9 | CASSPRQGADGYTF
13 | few | TRBJ1-6 | TRBV30 | CAWSGTGGSPLHF
15 | few | TRBJ1-4 | TRBV11-2 | CASRTLTGTNEKLFF
14 | few | TRBJ2-1 | TRBV7-8 | CASSLTSSRVEQFF
14 | few | TRBJ1-4 | TRBV7-9 | CASSLDGTNEKLFF
13 | many | TRBJ1-5 | TRBV11-2 | CASSFGGGQPQHF
18 | many | TRBJ1-3 | TRBV2 | CASSLSNDRSSSGNTIYF
16 | few | TRBJ1-5 | TRBV28 | CASSFNKQGNNQPQHF
16 | many | TRBJ1-2 | TRBV27 | CASSLTRDGANYGYTF